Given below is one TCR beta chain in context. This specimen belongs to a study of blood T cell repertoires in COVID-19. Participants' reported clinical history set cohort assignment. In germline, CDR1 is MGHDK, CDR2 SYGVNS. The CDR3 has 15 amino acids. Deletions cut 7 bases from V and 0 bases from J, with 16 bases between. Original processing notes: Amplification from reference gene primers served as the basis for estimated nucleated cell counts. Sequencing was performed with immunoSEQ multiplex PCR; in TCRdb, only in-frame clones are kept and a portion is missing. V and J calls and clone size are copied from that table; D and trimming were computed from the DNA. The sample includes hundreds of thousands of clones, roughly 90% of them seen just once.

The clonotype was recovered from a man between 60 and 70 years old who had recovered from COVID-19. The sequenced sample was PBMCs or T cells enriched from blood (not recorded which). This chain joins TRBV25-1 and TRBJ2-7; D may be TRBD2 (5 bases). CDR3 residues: CASIPPGSISYEQYF. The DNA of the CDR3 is TGTGCCAGCATTCCCCCTGGGAGCATCTCCTACGAGCAGTACTTC.